Here is one TCR beta chain with its context. This clone's antigen is unknown. Base qualities are not at hand, and no much larger clone is one base apart. The data derive from a study of blood T cell repertoires in COVID-19 (TCRdb year 2020). Looking at the study overall: The collaborator samples originated in the United States, Italy and Spain and spanned the acute and convalescent phases of COVID-19. The repertoires were released in a freely available public database intended as a resource for research on the immune response to SARS-CoV-2. HLA class I and class II types, where available, came from metadata supplied by the sample provider rather than from assay-based typing. The dataset comprised deeply sampled blood TCRbeta repertoires from subjects exposed to, actively infected with, or recovered from COVID-19. The samples were drawn from the first 160 participants of the ongoing ImmuneRACE study and from 1,254 subjects provided by 6 global collaborators. The material from the prospective study consisted of cDNA or gDNA derived from T cells, B-cell-depleted T cells, or PBMCs. The sample metadata nearly always contained a de-identified subject ID, COVID-19 status, age in years and sex. Study-level results and caveats: The quantity of clinical and demographic metadata differed by source and by participant and was supplied without curation.

Taken from cysteine to phenylalanine, the CDR3 has 14 residues. Left in the record is the CDR3 DNA by itself, 42 bases read in frame from the first base. Germline trimming amounts to 2 bases on V and 3 bases on J, with 4 as the count of junction bases outside the gene matches. The germline V gene gives CDR1 as SGHDT and CDR2 as YYEEEE. TCRbeta CDR3 regions were amplified from genomic DNA by means of the immunoSEQ Assay, a bias-controlled multiplex PCR. The paper's data handling went like this. Within the assay, amplification of reference gene primers was used to estimate how many nucleated cells each sample contained. Sequence reads were collapsed and filtered to measure the absolute abundance of every unique TCRbeta CDR3 rearrangement. For each sample, productive Simpson clonality was calculated as the square root of Simpson's diversity index over productive rearrangements. TCRdb's version of the immuneACCESS table is confined to in-frame rearrangements and falls short of the full clone set. An unresolved V gene accounts for under half of the shortfall where checked; the remainder is of unknown origin. The D gene and trimming were derived from the DNA, and the V and J assignments and clone size from that table. For this sample the table gives 180,000 or so clones, of which over 65% were detected only once. Approximately 18% of the sample lies in the top ten.

In Seattle, one collaborating source enrolled patients while the infection was active and tracked those patients longitudinally over the course of disease. The collaborating institutions used their own protocols to collect whole blood in K2EDTA tubes. For TCRbeta analysis, collaborators shipped samples in one of three forms: frozen whole blood, isolated PBMCs, or DNA extracted from either of those sample types. The sequence joins TRBV5-6 to TRBJ2-5; TRBD2 aligns with 7 central bases. The source of this sequence is a person aged 70 to 85 with COVID-19, enrolled during active disease. Source material: peripheral blood. The CDR3 reads as follows: CASSLLASKETQYF. The nucleotide sequence reads as follows: TGTGCCAGCAGCTTACTAGCGAGTAAAGAGACCCAGTACTTC.